Sequencing of this T cell receptor (beta chain) was carried out in a study of CD8+ T cells in alopecia areata. Study-level findings and limits: Sequencing of scalp tissue also captures the resident alphabeta T cells of normal skin. Relative to normal scalp, lesional scalp, especially alopecia totalis/universalis, showed higher clonality.

Sequencing used cDNA as its template, made by extracting RNA and reverse transcribing it. TCRdb's copy holds only in-frame clones and misses some; the assay was immunoSEQ multiplex PCR. The table records about 150,000 clones, over 80% of them present only once. T lymphocytes (CD4+ and CD8+) were sorted from PBMCs. With respect to this clone: Antigen unknown.

CDR3 size: 13 residues. V was cut by 6 bases and J by 4 bases, with 11 bases left in between. Germline V gene data show CDR1 as MNHEY and CDR2 as SMNVEV (reference sequence). The TCR comes from a human donor with alopecia areata. This chain joins TRBV27 and TRBJ2-3; perhaps TRBD2 as D (5 bases). The sequencing here drew on CD8+ T cells sorted from blood, taken at week 0. CDR3 loop: CASSSWEPDTQYF. In DNA, the CDR3 is TGTGCCAGCAGCTCTTGGGAGCCAGATACGCAGTATTTT.